The 3 T cell receptor beta chains in this list originate from one sample, sequenced in a study of shared clonotypes between healthy human individuals. Here immunoSEQ multiplex PCR was the method, and the copy in TCRdb shows in-frame clones only, minus some. In the table there are 2.5 million or so clones, over 85% of which are singletons. Sequencing was carried out using naive CD4+ T cells sorted from blood. The subset is: CD45RA+ positively selected. All receptors come from a man aged 18 to 30 in good health.

The chain has TRBV5-4 and TRBJ2-5; TRBD1 or TRBD2 may be the D gene (5 bases each). The CDR3 length is 13 residues. Trimming took off 9 bases at V and 2 bases at J, with 14 bases between the two ends. Germline V gene data show CDR1 as SGHNT and CDR2 as YYREEE (reference sequence). CDR3 sequence: CATGPPAQETQYF. The CDR3 bases are TGTGCCACGGGACCTCCGGCACAAGAGACCCAGTACTTC.

CDR3 protein: CASSTRGTYNSPLHF. CDR3 in DNA: TGTGCCAGCAGTACCCGGGGTACCTATAATTCACCCCTCCACTTT. J is TRBJ1-6 and V is TRBV2; D is unresolved. The CDR3 runs 15 residues. Trimming stripped 5 bases from V and 2 bases from J, with 10 bases between. Per the germline V gene, CDR1 is SNHLY and CDR2 is FYNNEI.

The chain joins TRBV19 to TRBJ2-7, with D perhaps being TRBD1 or TRBD2 (5 bases each). Trimming shortened V by 5 bases and J by 0 bases, and 8 bases separated the two germline ends. Per germline, CDR1 LNHDA and CDR2 SQIVND (reference sequence). This CDR3 spans 13 amino acids. The CDR3 region has the DNA TGTGCCAGTAGTGGGGGAAGCTCCTACGAGCAGTACTTC. Amino acids: CASSGGSSYEQYF.